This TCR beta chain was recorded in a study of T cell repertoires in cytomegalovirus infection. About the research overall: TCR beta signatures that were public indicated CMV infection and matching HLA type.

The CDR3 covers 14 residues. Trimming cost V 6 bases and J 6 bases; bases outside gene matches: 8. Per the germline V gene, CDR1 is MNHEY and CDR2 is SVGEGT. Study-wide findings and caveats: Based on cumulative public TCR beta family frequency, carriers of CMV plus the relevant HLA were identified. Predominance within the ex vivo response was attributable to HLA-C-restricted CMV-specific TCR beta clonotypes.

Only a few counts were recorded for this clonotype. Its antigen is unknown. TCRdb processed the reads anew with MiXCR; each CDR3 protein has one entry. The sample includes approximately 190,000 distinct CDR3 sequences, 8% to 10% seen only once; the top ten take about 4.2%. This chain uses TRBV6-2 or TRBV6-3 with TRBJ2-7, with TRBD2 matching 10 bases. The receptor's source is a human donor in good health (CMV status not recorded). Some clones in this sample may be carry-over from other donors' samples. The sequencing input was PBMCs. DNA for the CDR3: TGTGCCAGCAGGGATGGGGGACTAGCGTCCGAGCAGTACTTC. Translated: CASRDGGLASEQYF.